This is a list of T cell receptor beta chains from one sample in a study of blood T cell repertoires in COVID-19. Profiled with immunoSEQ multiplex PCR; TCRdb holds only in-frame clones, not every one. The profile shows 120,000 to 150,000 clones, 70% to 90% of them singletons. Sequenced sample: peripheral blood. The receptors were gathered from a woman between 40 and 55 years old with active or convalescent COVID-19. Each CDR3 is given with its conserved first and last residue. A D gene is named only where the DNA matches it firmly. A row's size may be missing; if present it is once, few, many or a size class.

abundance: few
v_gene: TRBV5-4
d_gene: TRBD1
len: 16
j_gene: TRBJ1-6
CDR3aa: CASSARGTGGNSPLHF
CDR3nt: TGTGCCAGCAGCGCCCGGGGGACAGGGGGCAATTCACCCCTCCACTTT

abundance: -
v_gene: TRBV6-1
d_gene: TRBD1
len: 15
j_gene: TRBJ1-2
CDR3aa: CASSEGTGLGYGYTF
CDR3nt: TGTGCCAGCAGTGAAGGGACAGGTTTGGGGTATGGCTACACCTTC

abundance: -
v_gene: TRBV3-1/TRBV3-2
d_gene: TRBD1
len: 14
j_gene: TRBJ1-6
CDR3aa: CASRGQGQGSPLHF
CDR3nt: TGTGCCAGCAGGGGACAGGGCCAAGGGTCACCCCTCCACTTT

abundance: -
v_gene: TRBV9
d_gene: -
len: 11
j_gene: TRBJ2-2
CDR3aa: CASSSLGELFF
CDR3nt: TGTGCCAGCAGCTCACTCGGGGAGCTGTTTTTT

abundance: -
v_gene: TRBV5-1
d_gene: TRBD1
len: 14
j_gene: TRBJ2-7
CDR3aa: CASAGTGGAYEQYF
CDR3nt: TGCGCCAGTGCGGGGACAGGGGGGGCCTACGAGCAGTACTTC

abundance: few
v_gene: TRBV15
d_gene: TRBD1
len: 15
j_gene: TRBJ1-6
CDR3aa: CATSLEGQANSPLHF
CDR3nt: TGTGCCACCAGCCTAGAGGGACAGGCTAATTCACCCCTCCACTTT

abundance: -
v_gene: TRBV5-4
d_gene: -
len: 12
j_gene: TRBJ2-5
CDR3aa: CASSPDRGTQYF
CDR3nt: TGTGCCAGCAGCCCGGACCGGGGGACCCAGTACTTC

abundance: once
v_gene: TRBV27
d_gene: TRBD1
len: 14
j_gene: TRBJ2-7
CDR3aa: CASSLDRGIYEQYF
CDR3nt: TGTGCCAGCAGTCTGGACAGGGGGATATACGAGCAGTACTTC

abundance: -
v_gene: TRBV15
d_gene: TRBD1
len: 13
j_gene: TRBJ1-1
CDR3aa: CATQGVMDTEAFF
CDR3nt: TGTGCCACCCAGGGGGTGATGGACACTGAAGCTTTCTTT

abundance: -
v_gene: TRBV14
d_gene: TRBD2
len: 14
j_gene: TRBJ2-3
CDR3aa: CASSRLASKDTQYF
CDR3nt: TGTGCCAGCAGCCGACTAGCGTCGAAAGATACGCAGTATTTT

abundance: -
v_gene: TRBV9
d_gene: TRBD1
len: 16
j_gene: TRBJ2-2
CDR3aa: CASSAATGGATGELFF
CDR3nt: TGTGCCAGCAGCGCGGCGACAGGGGGCGCAACCGGGGAGCTGTTTTTT

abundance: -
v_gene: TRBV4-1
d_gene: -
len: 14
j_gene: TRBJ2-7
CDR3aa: CASSQGGASYEQYF
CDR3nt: TGCGCCAGCAGCCAAGGTGGAGCATCCTACGAGCAGTACTTC

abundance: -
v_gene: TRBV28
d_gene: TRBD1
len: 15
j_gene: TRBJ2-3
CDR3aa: CASCPGTDSTDTQYF
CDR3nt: TGTGCCAGCTGCCCCGGGACAGATAGCACAGATACGCAGTATTTT

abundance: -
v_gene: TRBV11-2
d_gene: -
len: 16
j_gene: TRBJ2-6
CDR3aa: CASSLGRVDGANVLTF
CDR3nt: TGTGCCAGCAGCTTAGGGAGGGTGGACGGGGCCAACGTCCTGACTTTC

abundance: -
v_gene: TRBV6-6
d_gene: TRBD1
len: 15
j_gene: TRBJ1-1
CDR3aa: CASRERDRGSTEAFF
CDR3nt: TGTGCCAGCAGGGAGAGGGACAGAGGGTCCACTGAAGCTTTCTTT

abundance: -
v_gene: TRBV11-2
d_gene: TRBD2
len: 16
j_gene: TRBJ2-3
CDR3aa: CASSVRASGYTDTQYF
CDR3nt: TGTGCCAGCAGCGTGAGGGCTAGCGGATACACAGATACGCAGTATTTT

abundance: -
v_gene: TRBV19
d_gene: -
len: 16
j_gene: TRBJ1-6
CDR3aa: CASSVDLQGGGSPLHF
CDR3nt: TGTGCCAGTAGTGTCGACCTACAGGGTGGGGGATCACCCCTCCACTTT

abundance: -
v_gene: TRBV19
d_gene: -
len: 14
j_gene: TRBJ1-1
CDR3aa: CASRETGRNTEAFF
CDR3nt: TGTGCCAGTAGAGAAACAGGGAGGAACACTGAAGCTTTCTTT

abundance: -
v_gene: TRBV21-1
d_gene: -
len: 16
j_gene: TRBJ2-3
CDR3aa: CASSTPGQPFTDTQYF
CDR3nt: TGTGCCAGCAGCACGCCGGGACAGCCTTTCACAGATACGCAGTATTTT

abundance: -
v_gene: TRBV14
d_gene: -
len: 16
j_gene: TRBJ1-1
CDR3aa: CASSPGAGRWNDEAFF
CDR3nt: TGTGCCAGCAGCCCTGGAGCGGGGCGGTGGAATGATGAAGCTTTCTTT

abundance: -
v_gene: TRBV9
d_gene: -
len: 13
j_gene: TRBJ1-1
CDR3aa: CASSSGEGGEAFF
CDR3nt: TGTGCCAGCAGCTCAGGGGAAGGGGGTGAAGCTTTCTTT

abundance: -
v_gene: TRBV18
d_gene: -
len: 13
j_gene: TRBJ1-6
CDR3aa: CASSALDGSPLHF
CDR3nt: TGTGCCAGCTCTGCCCTAGACGGCTCACCCCTCCACTTT

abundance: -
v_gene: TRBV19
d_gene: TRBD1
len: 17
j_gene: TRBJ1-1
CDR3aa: CASSIVGWTGENTEAFF
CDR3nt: TGTGCCAGTAGTATAGTTGGGTGGACAGGGGAGAACACTGAAGCTTTCTTT

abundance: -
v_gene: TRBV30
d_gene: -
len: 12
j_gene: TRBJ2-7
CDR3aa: CAWSTSFYEQYF
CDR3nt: TGTGCCTGGAGTACTAGTTTCTACGAGCAGTACTTC

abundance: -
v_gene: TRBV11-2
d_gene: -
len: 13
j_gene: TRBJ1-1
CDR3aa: CASSLGTVGEAFF
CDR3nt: TGTGCCAGCAGCTTAGGGACAGTGGGTGAAGCTTTCTTT

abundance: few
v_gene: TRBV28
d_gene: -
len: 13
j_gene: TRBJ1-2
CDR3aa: CASSLNSPYGYTF
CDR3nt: TGTGCCAGCAGTTTAAACAGCCCCTATGGCTACACCTTC

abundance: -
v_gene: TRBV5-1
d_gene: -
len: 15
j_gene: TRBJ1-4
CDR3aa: CASSLGPGNDEKLFF
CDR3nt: TGCGCCAGCAGCTTGGGCCCCGGGAACGACGAAAAACTGTTTTTT

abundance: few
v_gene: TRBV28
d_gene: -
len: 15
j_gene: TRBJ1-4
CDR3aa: CASGAGSATNEKLFF
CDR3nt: TGTGCCAGCGGGGCAGGGTCGGCAACTAATGAAAAACTGTTTTTT

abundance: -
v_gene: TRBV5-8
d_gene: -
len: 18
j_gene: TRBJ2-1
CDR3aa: CASSLERITLSSYNEQFF
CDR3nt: TGTGCCAGCAGCTTGGAGCGAATCACCCTTAGCTCCTACAATGAGCAGTTCTTC

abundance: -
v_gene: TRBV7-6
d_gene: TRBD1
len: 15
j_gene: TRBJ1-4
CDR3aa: CASSSYDRVGEKLFF
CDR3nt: TGTGCCAGCAGCTCTTACGACAGGGTCGGGGAAAAACTGTTTTTT

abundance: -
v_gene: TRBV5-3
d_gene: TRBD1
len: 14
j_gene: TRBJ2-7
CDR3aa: CARSPDRLICEQYF
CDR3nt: TGTGCCAGAAGCCCGGACAGGCTGATCTGCGAGCAGTACTTC

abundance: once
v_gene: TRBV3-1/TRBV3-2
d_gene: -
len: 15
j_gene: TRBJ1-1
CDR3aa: CASSQLTETHTEAFF
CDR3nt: TGTGCCAGCAGCCAACTCACAGAAACACACACTGAAGCTTTCTTT

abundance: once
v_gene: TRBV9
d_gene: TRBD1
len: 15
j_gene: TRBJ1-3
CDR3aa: CASSETGGFGNTIYF
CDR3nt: TGTGCCAGCAGCGAGACAGGGGGCTTTGGAAACACCATATATTTT

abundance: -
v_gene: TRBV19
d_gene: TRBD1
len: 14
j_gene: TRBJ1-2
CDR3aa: CASSIRTGNYGYTF
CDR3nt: TGTGCCAGTAGTATTCGGACAGGGAACTATGGCTACACCTTC

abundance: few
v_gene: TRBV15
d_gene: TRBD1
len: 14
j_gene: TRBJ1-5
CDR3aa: CATSARLDREHQHF
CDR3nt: TGTGCCACCAGCGCCCGATTGGACAGGGAACACCAGCATTTT

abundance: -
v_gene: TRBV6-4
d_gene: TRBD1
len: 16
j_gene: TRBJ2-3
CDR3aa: CASSDSTGKGTDTQYF
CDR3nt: TGTGCCAGCAGTGACTCGACAGGGAAAGGCACAGATACGCAGTATTTT

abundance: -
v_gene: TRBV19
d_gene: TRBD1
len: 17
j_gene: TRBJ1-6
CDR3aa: CASSIGQGFSYNSPLHF
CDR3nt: TGTGCCAGTAGTATTGGACAGGGCTTCTCCTATAATTCACCCCTCCACTTT

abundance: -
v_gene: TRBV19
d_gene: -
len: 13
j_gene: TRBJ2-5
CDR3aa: CASSWAVGETQYF
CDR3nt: TGTGCCAGTAGTTGGGCAGTTGGGGAGACCCAGTACTTC

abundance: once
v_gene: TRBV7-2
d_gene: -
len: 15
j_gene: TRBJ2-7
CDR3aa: CASSSAGGSSYEQYF
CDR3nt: TGTGCCAGCAGCTCGGCGGGCGGATCGTCCTACGAGCAGTACTTC

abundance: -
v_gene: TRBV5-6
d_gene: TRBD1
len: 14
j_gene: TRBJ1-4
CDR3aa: CASSSNRGRGKLFF
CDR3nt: TGTGCCAGCAGCTCGAACAGGGGGCGCGGAAAACTGTTTTTT

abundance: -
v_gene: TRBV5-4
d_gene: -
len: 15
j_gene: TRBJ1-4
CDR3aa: CASSPAQGTGEKLFF
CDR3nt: TGTGCCAGCAGCCCCGCACAGGGAACCGGAGAAAAACTGTTTTTT

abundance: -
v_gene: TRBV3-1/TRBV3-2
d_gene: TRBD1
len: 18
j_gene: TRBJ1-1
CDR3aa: CASSQGDRGPLYGTEAFF
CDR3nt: TGTGCCAGCAGCCAAGGGGACAGGGGGCCCCTATACGGGACTGAAGCTTTCTTT